These 8 T cell receptor beta chains were all obtained from the same sample, sequenced in a study of cytomegalovirus exposure and HLA in healthy donors. It was with 60 Vbeta and 13 Jbeta primers that the PCR ran. Some clones are missing from TCRdb's copy, which holds only in-frame ones; the method was immunoSEQ multiplex PCR. The table has some 83,000 clones, about 81% seen once. The sequenced sample was PBMCs. The receptors shown here come from a man in his fifties or sixties in good health and CMV-seronegative.

The chain couples TRBV30 to TRBJ2-5; D is perhaps TRBD2 (7 bases). The J call is doubtful: the DNA matches TRBJ2-7 better. The CDR3 consists of 14 residues. Germline V gene data show CDR1 as GTSNPN and CDR2 as SVGIG (reference sequence). CDR3 coding DNA: TGTGCCCGAAGTGAGGGGGGGGCGAAGGACGAGCAGTACTTC. Translated: CARSEGGAKDEQYF.

V is TRBV30 and J is TRBJ1-1; D not certain. The CDR3 is made up of 13 amino acids. The V gene's germline CDR1 is GTSNPN and CDR2 SVGIG (reference sequence). Trimming shortened V by 4 bases and J by 1 base, and 10 bases separated the two germline ends. This CDR3 reads CAWIWAGNTEAFF. CDR3 in DNA: TGTGCCTGGATCTGGGCTGGGAACACTGAAGCTTTCTTT.

J is TRBJ2-3 and V is TRBV1; TRBD2, as called in the table, went unchecked against the DNA. TRBV1 is classified as a pseudogene. The CDR3 contains 18 residues. The CDR3, as DNA: TGCACCAGCAGCCCGCGGACTAGCGGGGGGGGGTTTGCAGATACGCAGTATTTT. Translating it yields CTSSPRTSGGGFADTQYF.

J is TRBJ1-6 and V is TRBV10-3; 9 bases line up with TRBD1. Germline V gene data show CDR1 as ENHRY and CDR2 as SYGVKD. V trimming: 8 bases; J trimming: 5 bases; junction bases outside the gene matches: 13. The CDR3 is 17 amino acids. The CDR3 bases are TGTGCCATCGGGGGACAGGGATTGTTGGGGAATAATTCACCCCTCCACTTT. Protein product: CAIGGQGLLGNNSPLHF.

A single count supports this clone. The chain carries TRBV21-1 and TRBJ1-2. TRBV21-1 is a pseudogene. The CDR3 is 18 amino acids. The CDR3 DNA sequence: TGTGCCAGCAGCCGGGAGTACAGGCCCCTATTTCTCAACTATGGCTACACCTTC. Its protein is CASSREYRPLFLNYGYTF.

The V gene is TRBV28, the J gene TRBJ1-2; possibly TRBD1 for D (5 bases). Germline-derived CDR1 and CDR2 are MDHEN and SYDVKM. V dropped 10 bases and J dropped 5 bases, with 23 bases sitting between them. This CDR3 has 15 amino acids. CDR3 in amino acids: CAIIEIRREGYGYTF. CDR3 DNA sequence: TGTGCCATTATTGAAATCCGCAGGGAGGGGTATGGCTACACCTTC.

This rearrangement joins TRBV15 to TRBJ2-2; 10 nucleotides match TRBD2. Unmatched junction bases numbered 5, after V lost 5 bases and J lost 2 bases. CDR1 is LNHNV, CDR2 YYDKDF, per germline (reference sequence). The CDR3 has 16 residues. The chain's CDR3 is CATSGLAGANTGELFF. The CDR3, as DNA: TGTGCCACCAGCGGTCTAGCGGGGGCAAACACCGGGGAGCTGTTTTTT.

The rearrangement links TRBV5-1 to TRBJ1-3; no clear D. CDR1 SGHRS and CDR2 YFSETQ come from the germline V gene. The length of the CDR3 is 17 residues. Trimming pared 4 bases from V and 0 bases from J, leaving 17 bases between. The CDR3 here is CASSPEIVGASGNTIYF. In DNA, the CDR3 is TGCGCCAGCAGCCCGGAAATCGTGGGAGCCTCTGGAAACACCATATATTTT.